This T cell receptor (beta chain) was profiled in a study of blood T cell repertoires in COVID-19. Study information: Collection of acute and convalescent COVID-19 samples took place in the United States, Italy and Spain. PBMCs, B-cell-depleted T cells, or T cells provided the cDNA or gDNA that made up the material.

Per the study methods: Amplified reference gene primers provided the basis for estimating nucleated cell counts. Profiling relied on immunoSEQ multiplex PCR, and the TCRdb table lists in-frame clones only, not all of them. That table is the source of V, J and clone size, and D and trimming were worked out from the DNA. Of under 200,000 clones in the sample, roughly 85% were seen once. This clone has a single count. This CDR3 region has 15 residues. Germline V gene data show CDR1 as LGHDT and CDR2 as YNNKEL (reference sequence). V gave up 4 bases and J gave up 2 bases; unmatched junction bases: 4. The chain uses TRBV3-1 (or the pseudogene TRBV3-2) and TRBJ2-3; TRBD2 agrees at 9 bases. The source of this sequence is a man between 60 and 75 years old with active or convalescent COVID-19. Sequences were obtained from peripheral blood. CDR3 nucleotides: TGTGCCAGCAGCCGTAGCGGGGGCTTCACAGATACGCAGTATTTT. Translation: CASSRSGGFTDTQYF.